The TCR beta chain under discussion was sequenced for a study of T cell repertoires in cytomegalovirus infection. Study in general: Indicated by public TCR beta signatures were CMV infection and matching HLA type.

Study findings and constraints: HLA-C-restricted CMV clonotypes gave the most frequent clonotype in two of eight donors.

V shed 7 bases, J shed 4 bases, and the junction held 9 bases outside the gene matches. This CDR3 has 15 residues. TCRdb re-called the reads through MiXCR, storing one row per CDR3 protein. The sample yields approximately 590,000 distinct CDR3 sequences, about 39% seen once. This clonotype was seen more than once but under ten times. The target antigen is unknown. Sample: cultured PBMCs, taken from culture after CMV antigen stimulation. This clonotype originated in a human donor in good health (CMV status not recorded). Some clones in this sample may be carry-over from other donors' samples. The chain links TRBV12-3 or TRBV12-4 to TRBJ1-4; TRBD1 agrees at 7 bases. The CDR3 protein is CASKFGQANNEKLFF. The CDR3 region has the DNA TGTGCCAGCAAGTTTGGACAGGCCAATAATGAAAAACTGTTTTTT.